Listed below are T cell receptor beta chains from one sample, sequenced in a study of T cell repertoires in cytomegalovirus infection. Their target antigens are unknown. Using its own MiXCR run on the reads, TCRdb lists one record per CDR3 protein. The table lists hundreds of thousands of distinct CDR3 sequences, about 29% of them singletons. This specimen consisted of cultured PBMCs, obtained from culture after CMV antigen stimulation. Receptors were obtained from a human donor in good health (CMV status not recorded). Some clones in this sample may be carry-over from other donors' samples. Both conserved end residues are part of each CDR3. A D gene is named only where the DNA matches it firmly. Size is stated for part of the rows, as once, few or many counts, or as a class when the clone is expanded.

V gene: TRBV28
D gene: TRBD1
CDR3 length: 17
clone size: NA
J gene: TRBJ1-1
CDR3 protein: CASSFHSRDSWNTEAFF
CDR3 DNA: TGTGCCAGCAGTTTCCACTCCCGGGACAGTTGGAACACTGAAGCTTTCTTT

V gene: TRBV7-8
D gene: TRBD2
CDR3 length: 15
clone size: NA
J gene: TRBJ2-2
CDR3 protein: CASSLGGRETGELFF
CDR3 DNA: TGTGCCAGCAGCTTAGGAGGGAGGGAGACCGGGGAGCTGTTTTTT

V gene: TRBV7-6
D gene: NA
CDR3 length: 15
clone size: few
J gene: TRBJ2-1
CDR3 protein: CASSRKRFGDNEQFF
CDR3 DNA: TGTGCCAGCAGCCGCAAGCGGTTTGGCGACAATGAGCAGTTCTTC

V gene: TRBV10-3
D gene: TRBD1
CDR3 length: 20
clone size: few
J gene: TRBJ1-2
CDR3 protein: CAISDNRGRLSRLANYGYTF
CDR3 DNA: TGTGCCATCAGTGACAACAGGGGGCGGCTCAGTCGGTTAGCTAACTATGGCTACACCTTC

V gene: TRBV28
D gene: NA
CDR3 length: 13
clone size: NA
J gene: TRBJ1-2
CDR3 protein: CASSRGRNYGYTF
CDR3 DNA: TGTGCCAGCTCCAGGGGAAGAAACTATGGCTACACCTTC

V gene: TRBV7-2
D gene: NA
CDR3 length: 12
clone size: many
J gene: TRBJ2-7
CDR3 protein: CASSFDGYEQYF
CDR3 DNA: TGTGCCAGCAGCTTTGACGGGTACGAGCAGTACTTC

V gene: TRBV19
D gene: NA
CDR3 length: 13
clone size: few
J gene: TRBJ1-2
CDR3 protein: CASSIKDGYGYTF
CDR3 DNA: TGTGCCAGTAGTATAAAGGACGGCTATGGCTACACCTTC

V gene: TRBV20-1
D gene: TRBD1
CDR3 length: 14
clone size: NA
J gene: TRBJ2-3
CDR3 protein: CSARDPTGVDTQYF
CDR3 DNA: TGCAGTGCTAGAGATCCCACAGGGGTAGATACGCAGTATTTT

V gene: TRBV7-2
D gene: TRBD1
CDR3 length: 16
clone size: many
J gene: TRBJ2-2
CDR3 protein: CASSLQGARNTGELFF
CDR3 DNA: TGTGCCAGCAGCCTTCAGGGGGCACGGAACACCGGGGAGCTGTTTTTT

V gene: TRBV9
D gene: NA
CDR3 length: 11
clone size: NA
J gene: TRBJ1-3
CDR3 protein: CASKRGNTIYF
CDR3 DNA: TGTGCCAGCAAGAGGGGAAACACCATATATTTT

V gene: TRBV12-3/TRBV12-4
D gene: TRBD1
CDR3 length: 17
clone size: NA
J gene: TRBJ1-4
CDR3 protein: CASSPTDRGFTNEKLFF
CDR3 DNA: TGTGCCAGCAGTCCAACCGACAGGGGCTTCACTAATGAAAAACTGTTTTTT

V gene: TRBV24-1
D gene: TRBD2
CDR3 length: 17
clone size: few
J gene: TRBJ2-1
CDR3 protein: CATSDPSGRVGYNEQFF
CDR3 DNA: TGTGCCACCAGTGACCCAAGCGGGAGAGTCGGCTACAATGAGCAGTTCTTC

V gene: TRBV7-6
D gene: TRBD1
CDR3 length: 14
clone size: many
J gene: TRBJ2-7
CDR3 protein: CASSRGQARVEQYF
CDR3 DNA: TGTGCCAGCAGCCGGGGACAGGCGAGGGTCGAGCAGTACTTC

V gene: TRBV6-5
D gene: NA
CDR3 length: 15
clone size: NA
J gene: TRBJ1-2
CDR3 protein: CASSLVSEGNYGYTF
CDR3 DNA: TGTGCCAGCAGTTTAGTATCTGAGGGCAACTATGGCTACACCTTC

V gene: TRBV20-1
D gene: TRBD2
CDR3 length: 14
clone size: NA
J gene: TRBJ2-5
CDR3 protein: CSANIAGGQETQYF
CDR3 DNA: TGCAGTGCCAATATAGCGGGAGGGCAAGAGACCCAGTACTTC

V gene: TRBV29-1
D gene: NA
CDR3 length: 13
clone size: few
J gene: TRBJ1-1
CDR3 protein: CSVRKGGNTEAFF
CDR3 DNA: TGCAGCGTCCGAAAGGGGGGGAACACTGAAGCTTTCTTT

V gene: TRBV20-1
D gene: NA
CDR3 length: 12
clone size: few
J gene: TRBJ1-2
CDR3 protein: CSARSVRRGYTF
CDR3 DNA: TGCAGTGCTAGAAGCGTTCGAAGGGGCTACACCTTC

V gene: TRBV7-2
D gene: TRBD1
CDR3 length: 13
clone size: few
J gene: TRBJ1-2
CDR3 protein: CASSPDRPGGYTF
CDR3 DNA: TGTGCCAGCAGCCCGGACAGGCCAGGTGGCTACACCTTC

V gene: TRBV12-5
D gene: NA
CDR3 length: 15
clone size: NA
J gene: TRBJ1-5
CDR3 protein: CASGLGRYSNQPQHF
CDR3 DNA: TGTGCTAGTGGTTTGGGCCGATATAGCAATCAGCCCCAGCATTTT

V gene: TRBV19
D gene: NA
CDR3 length: 15
clone size: NA
J gene: TRBJ1-5
CDR3 protein: CASSTQGYSNQPQHF
CDR3 DNA: TGTGCCAGTAGTACACAGGGTTATAGCAATCAGCCCCAGCATTTT

V gene: TRBV19
D gene: NA
CDR3 length: 14
clone size: NA
J gene: TRBJ1-1
CDR3 protein: CASSSRHQNTEAFF
CDR3 DNA: TGTGCCAGTAGTAGCCGACACCAGAACACTGAAGCTTTCTTT

V gene: TRBV19
D gene: TRBD1
CDR3 length: 13
clone size: once
J gene: TRBJ1-2
CDR3 protein: CASRGQGLVGYTF
CDR3 DNA: TGTGCCAGCCGGGGACAGGGGTTGGTAGGCTACACCTTC

V gene: TRBV29-1
D gene: NA
CDR3 length: 16
clone size: few
J gene: TRBJ2-1
CDR3 protein: CSVGWTRLSEYNEQFF
CDR3 DNA: TGCAGCGTTGGGTGGACCCGTCTTTCGGAGTACAATGAGCAGTTCTTC

V gene: TRBV28
D gene: TRBD1
CDR3 length: 19
clone size: few
J gene: TRBJ1-5
CDR3 protein: CASSFSDRESRYSNQPQHF
CDR3 DNA: TGTGCCAGCAGTTTTTCGGACAGGGAATCCCGTTATAGCAATCAGCCCCAGCATTTT

V gene: TRBV25-1
D gene: NA
CDR3 length: 16
clone size: NA
J gene: TRBJ1-2
CDR3 protein: CASSEYGLLGDYGYTF
CDR3 DNA: TGTGCCAGCAGTGAATATGGTCTCCTGGGGGACTATGGCTACACCTTC

V gene: TRBV7-6
D gene: NA
CDR3 length: 17
clone size: NA
J gene: TRBJ2-5
CDR3 protein: CASSSPAGSGGVETQYF
CDR3 DNA: TGTGCCAGCAGCTCGCCAGCGGGTAGCGGTGGAGTGGAGACCCAGTACTTC

V gene: TRBV7-9
D gene: TRBD1
CDR3 length: 15
clone size: NA
J gene: TRBJ1-1
CDR3 protein: CASSTRDSLNTEAFF
CDR3 DNA: TGTGCCAGCAGCACAAGGGACAGCTTGAACACTGAAGCTTTCTTT

V gene: TRBV7-2
D gene: TRBD1
CDR3 length: 14
clone size: few
J gene: TRBJ2-1
CDR3 protein: CASSGQGAANEQFF
CDR3 DNA: TGTGCCAGCAGCGGCCAGGGGGCGGCAAATGAGCAGTTCTTC

V gene: TRBV19
D gene: TRBD1
CDR3 length: 16
clone size: NA
J gene: TRBJ2-1
CDR3 protein: CASSIDPGQGRTEQFF
CDR3 DNA: TGTGCCAGTAGTATAGATCCGGGACAGGGGAGGACTGAGCAGTTCTTC

V gene: TRBV20-1
D gene: TRBD1
CDR3 length: 17
clone size: NA
J gene: TRBJ2-6
CDR3 protein: CSARSGQGTAGANVLTF
CDR3 DNA: TGCAGTGCTAGGTCGGGACAGGGGACTGCTGGGGCCAACGTCCTGACTTTC

V gene: TRBV3-1
D gene: TRBD1
CDR3 length: 16
clone size: few
J gene: TRBJ2-7
CDR3 protein: CASSQDLTGGFDEQYF
CDR3 DNA: TGTGCCAGCAGCCAAGATCTCACAGGGGGGTTCGACGAGCAGTACTTC

V gene: TRBV6-1
D gene: NA
CDR3 length: 14
clone size: few
J gene: TRBJ2-7
CDR3 protein: CASNPGPNSYEQYF
CDR3 DNA: TGTGCCAGCAACCCGGGGCCCAACTCCTACGAGCAGTACTTC

V gene: TRBV18
D gene: NA
CDR3 length: 12
clone size: NA
J gene: TRBJ2-5
CDR3 protein: CASSRLGETQYF
CDR3 DNA: TGTGCCAGCTCACGACTCGGGGAGACCCAGTACTTC

V gene: TRBV11-1
D gene: TRBD1
CDR3 length: 15
clone size: NA
J gene: TRBJ1-1
CDR3 protein: CASSLRQGGRQGAFF
CDR3 DNA: TGTGCCAGCAGCCTTCGGCAGGGGGGTCGCCAAGGAGCTTTCTTT

V gene: TRBV20-1
D gene: NA
CDR3 length: 13
clone size: few
J gene: TRBJ1-1
CDR3 protein: CSARRGSVRGAFF
CDR3 DNA: TGCAGTGCCCGGCGGGGGTCCGTCAGGGGAGCTTTCTTT

V gene: TRBV18
D gene: NA
CDR3 length: 14
clone size: NA
J gene: TRBJ1-5
CDR3 protein: CASSPGGGDQPQHF
CDR3 DNA: TGTGCCAGCTCACCAGGGGGCGGGGACCAGCCCCAGCATTTT

V gene: TRBV28
D gene: NA
CDR3 length: 13
clone size: few
J gene: TRBJ2-1
CDR3 protein: CGANAEGDNEQFF
CDR3 DNA: TGTGGGGCTAACGCGGAGGGCGACAATGAGCAGTTCTTC

V gene: TRBV6-1
D gene: NA
CDR3 length: 18
clone size: many
J gene: TRBJ1-4
CDR3 protein: CASRETPGHPGGNEKLFF
CDR3 DNA: TGTGCCAGCAGAGAAACTCCGGGACACCCGGGGGGGAATGAAAAACTGTTTTTT

V gene: TRBV15
D gene: TRBD1
CDR3 length: 15
clone size: NA
J gene: TRBJ1-1
CDR3 protein: CATRPGTGGGTEAFF
CDR3 DNA: TGTGCCACCCGTCCCGGGACAGGGGGCGGCACTGAAGCTTTCTTT

V gene: TRBV7-4
D gene: NA
CDR3 length: 17
clone size: many
J gene: TRBJ1-4
CDR3 protein: CASSSMGHFATNEKLFF
CDR3 DNA: TGTGCCAGCAGCTCCATGGGACACTTTGCAACTAATGAAAAACTGTTTTTT

V gene: TRBV7-9
D gene: NA
CDR3 length: 16
clone size: NA
J gene: TRBJ1-2
CDR3 protein: CASSLESARSNYGYTF
CDR3 DNA: TGTGCCAGCAGCTTAGAGTCCGCCAGGTCTAACTATGGCTACACCTTC

V gene: TRBV20-1
D gene: TRBD1
CDR3 length: 13
clone size: few
J gene: TRBJ2-7
CDR3 protein: CSARLGQGNEQYF
CDR3 DNA: TGCAGTGCTAGACTGGGACAGGGCAACGAGCAGTACTTC

V gene: TRBV7-8
D gene: NA
CDR3 length: 15
clone size: NA
J gene: TRBJ1-5
CDR3 protein: CASSFGRELNQPQHF
CDR3 DNA: TGTGCCAGCAGCTTTGGCCGGGAATTGAATCAGCCCCAGCATTTT

V gene: TRBV12-3/TRBV12-4
D gene: NA
CDR3 length: 14
clone size: few
J gene: TRBJ2-5
CDR3 protein: CASSFLGSKETQYF
CDR3 DNA: TGTGCCAGCAGTTTTCTTGGGTCGAAAGAGACCCAGTACTTC

V gene: TRBV24-1
D gene: TRBD1
CDR3 length: 20
clone size: few
J gene: TRBJ1-5
CDR3 protein: CATSPGVGDRDPSRNQPQHF
CDR3 DNA: TGTGCCACCAGCCCAGGGGTCGGGGACAGGGACCCTTCGCGAAATCAGCCCCAGCATTTT

V gene: TRBV7-2
D gene: NA
CDR3 length: 16
clone size: many
J gene: TRBJ1-5
CDR3 protein: CASSLAGRQLNQPQHF
CDR3 DNA: TGTGCCAGCAGCTTAGCGGGGAGACAATTAAATCAGCCCCAGCATTTT

V gene: TRBV27
D gene: TRBD1
CDR3 length: 14
clone size: few
J gene: TRBJ1-6
CDR3 protein: CASSLRDRASPLHF
CDR3 DNA: TGTGCCAGCAGTCTAAGGGACAGGGCTTCACCCCTCCACTTT

V gene: TRBV11-2
D gene: TRBD2
CDR3 length: 14
clone size: few
J gene: TRBJ2-7
CDR3 protein: CASSLLAGTYEQYF
CDR3 DNA: TGTGCCAGCAGCCTCTTAGCGGGAACCTACGAGCAGTACTTC

V gene: TRBV6-1
D gene: NA
CDR3 length: 12
clone size: NA
J gene: TRBJ1-6
CDR3 protein: CASSESNSPLHF
CDR3 DNA: TGTGCCAGCAGTGAATCCAACTCACCCCTCCACTTT

V gene: TRBV7-2
D gene: TRBD2
CDR3 length: 16
clone size: few
J gene: TRBJ2-1
CDR3 protein: CASSLGGTRFDNEQFF
CDR3 DNA: TGTGCCAGCAGCTTAGGAGGGACTAGGTTTGACAATGAGCAGTTCTTC

V gene: TRBV6-6
D gene: TRBD2
CDR3 length: 17
clone size: NA
J gene: TRBJ2-1
CDR3 protein: CASSYSYTSGVSNEQFF
CDR3 DNA: TGTGCCAGCAGTTACTCCTATACTAGCGGGGTGAGCAATGAGCAGTTCTTC

V gene: TRBV6-1
D gene: NA
CDR3 length: 16
clone size: NA
J gene: TRBJ1-3
CDR3 protein: CASSIDEEARGNTIYF
CDR3 DNA: TGTGCCAGCAGTATCGACGAAGAGGCTCGTGGAAACACCATATATTTT

V gene: TRBV6-2/TRBV6-3
D gene: TRBD1
CDR3 length: 16
clone size: NA
J gene: TRBJ2-4
CDR3 protein: CASTLDRDGGKNIQYF
CDR3 DNA: TGTGCCAGCACCTTAGACAGGGACGGCGGCAAAAACATTCAGTACTTC

V gene: TRBV11-2
D gene: NA
CDR3 length: 14
clone size: NA
J gene: TRBJ2-3
CDR3 protein: CASSPAPQGDTQYF
CDR3 DNA: TGTGCCAGCAGCCCTGCCCCCCAGGGGGATACGCAGTATTTT

V gene: TRBV20-1
D gene: TRBD1
CDR3 length: 17
clone size: NA
J gene: TRBJ1-2
CDR3 protein: CSAKERRTGTSDYGYTF
CDR3 DNA: TGCAGTGCTAAAGAGCGCCGGACAGGGACATCCGACTATGGCTACACCTTC

V gene: TRBV7-8
D gene: TRBD2
CDR3 length: 16
clone size: medium-sized
J gene: TRBJ2-3
CDR3 protein: CASSLGLAGGADTQYF
CDR3 DNA: TGTGCCAGCAGCTTAGGACTAGCGGGAGGCGCAGATACGCAGTATTTT

V gene: TRBV7-2
D gene: NA
CDR3 length: 14
clone size: many
J gene: TRBJ1-1
CDR3 protein: CASSFAGPNTEAFF
CDR3 DNA: TGTGCCAGCAGCTTCGCCGGACCGAACACTGAAGCTTTCTTT

V gene: TRBV7-6
D gene: NA
CDR3 length: 13
clone size: many
J gene: TRBJ2-2
CDR3 protein: CASRQGSGGELFF
CDR3 DNA: TGTGCCAGCAGGCAGGGGTCGGGCGGGGAGCTGTTTTTT